The text below deals with one TCR beta chain. Study processing details: Researchers report that nucleated cell counts were estimated from reference gene primer amplification. The assay was immunoSEQ multiplex PCR, and TCRdb's table has in-frame clones only and misses some. V, J and clone size are taken as reported in that table, and D and trimming were inferred from the DNA itself. Of fewer than 110,000 clones listed, about 85% are singletons. The data originate from a study of blood T cell repertoires in COVID-19. Looking at the study overall: The United States, Italy and Spain provided the acute and convalescent COVID-19 samples. T cells, B-cell-depleted T cells, or PBMCs supplied cDNA or gDNA.

This CDR3 has 16 amino acids. V was trimmed by 2 bases and J by 5 bases, leaving 19 bases between them. In germline, CDR1 is SGDLS, CDR2 YYNGEE. The sequence came from a woman in her seventies with active or convalescent COVID-19. The specimen was peripheral blood. V usage is TRBV9 and J usage is TRBJ1-2; a weak D match, TRBD1 (6 bases). The CDR3 DNA reads as TGTGCCAGCAGCGTGCTTGGGGGCGCAGGGGATTATGGCTACACCTTC. It translates to CASSVLGGAGDYGYTF.